This TCR beta chain was profiled in a study of T cell changes during pregnancy in multiple sclerosis. CDR3 size: 13 residues. V was shortened by 6 bases and J by 5 bases, with 13 bases between the two germline ends. CDR1 is MNHNS and CDR2 is SASEGT in the germline V gene. Generated by immunoSEQ multiplex PCR, the TCRdb table keeps only in-frame clones and is missing some. Found here are over 35,000 clones, about nine tenths of them singletons; the top ten hold approximately 0.49%. This specimen consisted of CD4+ T cells from peripheral blood mononuclear cells, obtained in the first trimester of pregnancy. This TCR was recovered from a female donor in good health, enrolled as a control in a pregnancy study. V and J are TRBV6-1 and TRBJ1-1, with a weak D call TRBD1 (5 bases). The CDR3 protein is CASRWGGETEAFF. In DNA, the CDR3 is TGTGCCAGCAGATGGGGGGGGGAGACTGAAGCTTTCTTT.